A single sample gave rise to the 29 T cell receptor beta chains below, sequenced in a study of vaccination effects on CD4 cells after COVID-19 (dated by TCRdb to about 2022). Libraries came from the immunoSEQ multiplex PCR assay. Not all clones reach the TCRdb copy of this immuneACCESS table, which keeps in-frame sequences only. Checked studies attribute under half of the gap to unresolved V genes and leave the rest unexplained. The table for this sample lists around 35,000 clones; about four fifths of them were counted only once. The top ten clonotypes cover 3% of the sample. After around eleven days of culture, CD4+ T cells were isolated with the EasySep CD4+ T cell isolation kit. These TCRs are of unknown antigen specificity. This material consisted of CD4+ T cells from PBMCs cultured without peptide, taken before COVID-19 vaccination. These receptors were obtained from a human donor who received a COVID-19 vaccine.

The chain recombines TRBV7-2 with TRBJ2-1; 7 bases agree with TRBD1. CDR1 is SGHTA and CDR2 is FQGNSA in the germline V gene. The junction had 7 bases not matched to a gene; V was cut back by 4 bases and J by 4 bases. This CDR3 has 15 amino acids. The CDR3 protein is CASSSPGQKYNEQFF. The CDR3 nucleotides are TGTGCCAGCAGCTCCCCGGGACAGAAATACAATGAGCAGTTCTTC.

This clone came up a few times. The chain recombines TRBV18 with TRBJ1-6; D gene ambiguous. Trimming removed 5 bases at V and 7 bases at J, with 9 bases between. The CDR3 covers 13 residues. Per germline, CDR1 KGHSH and CDR2 LQKENI. The CDR3 sequence is CASSEGQNSPLHF. The CDR3 nucleotides read TGTGCCAGCTCAGAAGGTCAGAATTCACCCCTCCACTTT. The full variable domain, in which reference TRBV18 and TRBJ1-6 provide the parts outside the CDR3, is NAGVMQNPRHLVRRRGQEARLRCSPMKGHSHVYWYRQLPEEGLKFMVYLQKENIIDESGMPKERFSAEFPKEGPSILRIQQVVRGDSAAYFCASSEGQNSPLHFGNGTRLTVT.

V is TRBV5-1 and J is TRBJ2-7; 8 bases fit TRBD1. V dropped 6 bases and J dropped 1; count of bases not matched to a gene: 9. Germline assignment: CDR1 SGHRS and CDR2 YFSETQ. The CDR3 covers 15 residues. The CDR3 nucleotides are TGCGCCAGCAAGGACAGGGCGGAACTTTCCTACGAGCAGTACTTC. Translation: CASKDRAELSYEQYF. Full variable domain (rest looked up from reference TRBV5-1 and TRBJ2-7): KAGVTQTPRYLIKTRGQQVTLSCSPISGHRSVSWYQQTPGQGLQFLFEYFSETQRNKGNFPGRFSGRQFSNSRSEMNVSTLELGDSALYLCASKDRAELSYEQYFGPGTRLTVT.

The chain is built from TRBV7-3 and TRBJ2-2; D is undetermined. Germline V gene data show CDR1 as SGHTA and CDR2 as FQGTGA. V was trimmed by 1 base and J by 3 bases, leaving 9 bases between them. The CDR3 consists of 15 residues. In DNA form, the CDR3 reads TGTGCCAGCAGCTTAAGTTGGAAGGACACCGGGGAGCTGTTTTTT. It yields the protein CASSLSWKDTGELFF.

The V call is TRBV29-1, the J call TRBJ1-2, with a tentative D call TRBD1 (6 bases). This CDR3 is built from 15 residues. The germline V gene encodes CDR1 SQVTM and CDR2 ANQGSEA. Trimming took 5 bases from V and 4 from J, leaving 20 bases between them. The CDR3 here is CSVSSPRGGAYGYTF. The CDR3 nucleotides are TGCAGCGTTAGCAGCCCCAGGGGAGGAGCCTATGGCTACACCTTC.

This clone was detected only once. The chain links TRBV19 to TRBJ2-3, with 11 bases fitting TRBD1. With V trimmed by 3 bases and J by 10 bases, 6 bases remained unmatched. The CDR3 covers 14 residues. The germline V gene encodes CDR1 LNHDA and CDR2 SQIVND (reference sequence). The CDR3 protein is CASSIGQGASSQYF. CDR3 in DNA: TGTGCCAGTAGTATCGGACAGGGGGCTAGTTCGCAGTATTTT.

This clone was seen a few times. This sequence joins TRBV30 and TRBJ2-5; 9 positions match TRBD1. Germline V CDR1 and CDR2: GTSNPN, SVGIG (reference sequence). The V segment lost 8 bases and the J segment 7 bases; nucleotides outside the gene matches: 5. The CDR3 covers 11 residues. Here the CDR3 DNA reads TGTGCCCATGACAGGGGGGGGACCCAGTACTTC. As protein: CAHDRGGTQYF.

The chain couples TRBV11-2 to TRBJ1-1; the match to TRBD1 covers 7 bases. CDR1 is SGHAT, CDR2 FQNNGV, per germline. The CDR3 spans 14 residues. Unmatched junction bases numbered 8, after V lost 5 bases and J lost 5 bases. The DNA for the CDR3 is TGTGCCAGCAGCCCGCGACAGGGTTTGACTGAAGCTTTCTTT. This codes for CASSPRQGLTEAFF.

The rearrangement joins TRBV12-3 or TRBV12-4 to TRBJ2-3, with no clear D. The CDR3 is 12 residues long. V lost 1 base to trimming and J lost 6 bases, with 5 bases between them. Written as DNA, the CDR3 is TGTGCCAGCAGTTTAGAAGGGGATACGCAGTATTTT. This encodes CASSLEGDTQYF.

This sequence joins TRBV10-3 and TRBJ1-5; maybe TRBD1 (6 bases). The CDR3 length is 14 residues. Trimming removed 4 bases at V and 4 bases at J, with 11 bases between. Germline values: CDR1 ENHRY, CDR2 SYGVKD. The CDR3 is CAISVGGDNQPQHF. The DNA for the CDR3 is TGTGCCATCAGTGTAGGGGGAGATAATCAGCCCCAGCATTTT.

The chain combines TRBV11-2 with TRBJ2-5; 8 bases are a match to TRBD1. V gave up 1 base and J gave up 5 bases; unmatched junction bases: 9. This CDR3 comprises 16 residues. The V gene's germline CDR1 is SGHAT and CDR2 FQNNGV. CDR3 sequence (DNA): TGTGCCAGCAGCTTAGGCAATACAGGGGGGTGGGAGACCCAGTACTTC. This sequence encodes CASSLGNTGGWETQYF.

The chain combines TRBV14 with TRBJ1-2; a weak D match, TRBD1 (5 bases). V was pared by 5 bases and J by 0 bases, with 28 bases between. Germline CDR1 is SGHDN and CDR2 is FVKESK. This CDR3 is 20 amino acids long. This CDR3 reads CASSWGPRRALEAANYGYTF. DNA of the CDR3: TGTGCCAGCAGCTGGGGCCCTCGGAGGGCCCTGGAGGCAGCTAACTATGGCTACACCTTC.

The chain recombines TRBV27 with TRBJ2-5; 9 nucleotides align to TRBD1. J lost 4 bases, V lost 4 bases, and 4 bases had no gene match. The CDR3 sequence is 14 residues long. Germline CDR1 and CDR2: MNHEY and SMNVEV (reference sequence). The CDR3 spells CASSSRTGAETQYF. The CDR3 coding sequence is TGTGCCAGCAGTTCCCGGACAGGGGCAGAGACCCAGTACTTC.

The gene calls are TRBV7-2 and TRBJ1-1, with D tentatively TRBD1 (5 bases). This CDR3 has 15 residues. Trimming took 4 bases from V and 0 from J, leaving 12 bases between them. Germline V gives CDR1 SGHTA, CDR2 FQGNSA. The CDR3 nucleotides are TGTGCCAGCAGCTCCTTCGGGGGACTGAACACTGAAGCTTTCTTT. Translating it yields CASSSFGGLNTEAFF.

The chain has TRBV7-8 and TRBJ1-5, with D unclear. Trimming stripped 3 bases from V and 6 bases from J, with 12 bases between. This CDR3 region has 14 residues. Germline V gene lookup returns CDR1 SGHVS and CDR2 FQNEAQ. DNA of the CDR3: TGTGCCAGCAGCTTGCCGGCCTTAGGTCAGCCCCAGCATTTT. This codes for CASSLPALGQPQHF.

This clone was seen a handful of times. The chain joins TRBV28 to TRBJ1-2; the match to TRBD1 covers 8 bases. This CDR3 spans 13 amino acids. Per germline, CDR1 MDHEN and CDR2 SYDVKM. V lost 5 bases, J lost 4 bases, and 3 bases stayed unmatched. CDR3: CASSHRGAYGYTF. CDR3 sequence (DNA): TGTGCCAGCAGTCACAGGGGGGCCTATGGCTACACCTTC.

This rearrangement joins TRBV20-1 to TRBJ1-1; 10 bases are a match to TRBD1. Germline CDR1 and CDR2: DFQATT and SNEGSKA (reference sequence). The CDR3 is 10 residues long. The J segment lost 11 bases and the V segment lost 3 bases, leaving 0 bases of the junction unmatched. This CDR3 is CSARGQGAFF. DNA for the CDR3: TGCAGTGCTAGGGGACAGGGGGCTTTCTTT.

This chain links TRBV6-5 with TRBJ1-2; D unresolved. The germline V and J ends were trimmed by 7 bases and 3 bases, with 18 bases remaining between them. Germline CDR1 MNHEY, CDR2 SVGAGI. This CDR3 contains 15 residues. The CDR3 loop reads CASIPAAPGDYGYTF. In DNA, the CDR3 is TGTGCCAGCATCCCAGCGGCCCCCGGTGACTATGGCTACACCTTC.

The V gene is TRBV9, the J gene TRBJ2-1; D gene unclear. The CDR3 is 12 amino acids. CDR1 is SGDLS, CDR2 YYNGEE, per germline. Between the trimmed V and J ends, which lost 3 bases and 4 bases, there was a span of 5 bases. CDR3 bases: TGTGCCAGCAGCGGGAATTACAATGAGCAGTTCTTC. It specifies CASSGNYNEQFF.

This clone was detected a few times. J is TRBJ1-1 and V is TRBV25-1; no clear D gene. Trimming removed 7 bases at V and 11 bases at J, with 14 bases between. Germline-derived CDR1 and CDR2 are MGHDK and SYGVNS. This CDR3 region has 11 residues. The CDR3 DNA reads as TGTGCCAGCACCTCCGGGAGGTGGGCTTTCTTT. Amino acids: CASTSGRWAFF.

The chain uses TRBV7-2 and TRBJ1-3, with D perhaps matching TRBD1 (6 bases). Germline V CDR1 and CDR2: SGHTA, FQGNSA. The CDR3 is 15 amino acids. The V and J ends lost 6 bases and 0 bases respectively, with 12 bases between them. CDR3: CASSPTGSSGNTIYF. The DNA for the CDR3 is TGTGCCAGCAGTCCTACAGGGAGCTCTGGAAACACCATATATTTT.

The rearrangement joins TRBV30 to TRBJ1-1, with 9 nucleotides matching TRBD1. The J segment lost 2 bases and the V segment lost 4 bases, leaving 5 bases of the junction unmatched. The V gene's germline CDR1 is GTSNPN and CDR2 SVGIG (reference sequence). The CDR3 covers 14 residues. CDR3: CAWTRTGGNTEAFF. CDR3 sequence (DNA): TGTGCCTGGACCCGAACAGGGGGCAACACTGAAGCTTTCTTT.

The genes are TRBV9 and TRBJ2-1; possibly TRBD2 for D (5 bases). This CDR3 comprises 17 residues. Per germline, CDR1 SGDLS and CDR2 YYNGEE. With 4 bases removed from V and 6 bases from J, the gap between germline ends came to 23 bases. Here the CDR3 reads CASSPRSRGLASNEQFF. CDR3 nucleotides: TGTGCCAGCAGCCCCAGATCCCGCGGACTGGCATCCAATGAGCAGTTCTTC.

In nucleotides, the CDR3 is TGTGCCACCAGCACGACAGGGTCCCACAATGAGCAGTTCTTC. Residues: CATSTTGSHNEQFF. V usage is TRBV24-1 and J usage is TRBJ2-1; 7 nucleotides match TRBD1. The CDR3 extends over 14 amino acids. Trimming cost V 7 bases and J 5 bases; bases outside gene matches: 7. Germline V gene sequence: CDR1 KGHDR, CDR2 SFDVKD.

The CDR3 DNA is TGTGCCAGCAGTTGGGGGGTGGGCAATCAGCCCCAGCATTTT. It codes for CASSWGVGNQPQHF. The chain combines TRBV6-6 with TRBJ1-5; TRBD1 is a possible D gene (5 bases). Trimming stripped 4 bases from V and 2 bases from J, with 9 bases between. Per the germline V gene, CDR1 is MNHNY and CDR2 is SVGAGI (reference sequence). This CDR3 contains 14 residues.

This chain joins TRBV28 and TRBJ1-5; D is uncertain. The length of the CDR3 is 14 residues. Germline CDR1 and CDR2: MDHEN and SYDVKM. V dropped 5 bases and J dropped 2 bases, with 10 bases sitting between them. CDR3 sequence (DNA): TGTGCCAGCAGTCCCCCTCTGGGCAATCAGCCCCAGCATTTT. It encodes CASSPPLGNQPQHF. Drawing the rest from reference TRBV28 and TRBJ1-5, the complete variable domain is DVKVTQSSRYLVKRTGEKVFLECVQDMDHENMFWYRQDPGLGLRLIYFSYDVKMKEKGDIPEGYSVSREKKERFSLILESASTNQTSMYLCASSPPLGNQPQHFGDGTRLSIL.

This chain uses TRBV5-1 with TRBJ2-2; D possibly corresponds to TRBD1 (6 bases). This CDR3 comprises 14 residues. Trimming took off 0 bases at V and 7 bases at J, with 10 bases between the two ends. Germline lookup yields CDR1 SGHRS and CDR2 YFSETQ. The CDR3 DNA follows: TGCGCCAGCAGCTTGGGGGGACATAACGGGGAGCTGTTTTTT. This encodes CASSLGGHNGELFF.

This clone has just a few counts. The rearrangement links TRBV5-4 to TRBJ1-1; D remains unclear. The CDR3 runs to 12 residues. Per the germline V gene, CDR1 is SGHNT and CDR2 is YYREEE (reference sequence). With 7 bases removed from V and 1 base from J, the gap between germline ends came to 8 bases. DNA of the CDR3: TGTGCCAGCCACGACCCGAACACTGAAGCTTTCTTT. Its protein product is CASHDPNTEAFF.

This chain joins TRBV29-1 and TRBJ1-2, with a tentative D call TRBD1 (6 bases). CDR3 length equals 12 residues. V was shortened by 6 bases and J by 8 bases, with 16 bases between the two germline ends. Germline V gives CDR1 SQVTM, CDR2 ANQGSEA. The CDR3 spells CSVQTGREGYTF. DNA for the CDR3: TGCAGCGTCCAGACAGGTCGTGAGGGCTACACCTTC. Full variable domain (missing parts from reference TRBV29-1 and TRBJ1-2): SAVISQKPSRDICQRGTSLTIQCQVDSQVTMMFWYRQQPGQSLTLIATANQGSEATYESGFVIDKFPISRPNLTFSTLTVSNMSPEDSSIYLCSVQTGREGYTFGSGTRLTVV.